This T cell receptor (delta chain) was captured in a study of γδ T cells in repeated Plasmodium falciparum infection. Study as a whole: Malaria-naive adults were infected with P. falciparum NF54 four times over roughly 600 days. Findings and caveats of the study: Waves of new clonotype selection appeared after repeated controlled infections in Vdelta2-negative, largely Vdelta1+, gammadelta T cells.

Germline V gene sequence: CDR1 TSWWSYY, CDR2 QGS. The CDR3 totals 15 residues. Vgamma9/Vdelta2+ and Vdelta2-negative gammadelta T cells were flow-sorted from PBMC for bulk sequencing. TCRdb re-called the multiplex PCR reads with CATT. Of 75,000 to 95,000 delta-chain clones in the sample, approximately 0.92% are singletons; the top ten hold just under 10%. This clone has ten or more counts. Its matching antigen is unknown. This may come from a read error, since a much larger clone is one base off. This CDR3 is also generated by other DNA sequences in the sample. V is TRDV1 and J is TRDJ1; TRDD3 might be the D (5 bases). Sequenced material: gamma-delta T cells from blood. The source of this sequence is a pool of human donors (malaria-infected and uninfected, not separated). CDR3 DNA: TGCGCTCTTGGGGCCCCTTTTCGGGCTACGTTTAAACTCATCTTT. Its protein product is CALGAPFRATFKLIF.